One and the same sample provided the 19 T cell receptor beta chains below, sequenced in a study of tumor and adjacent non-tumor tissue in lung cancer (dated by TCRdb to the late 2010s). Libraries were constructed by multiplex PCR. Sequencing was performed on an Illumina HiSeq 2500. Following protocols modified from ARM-PCR, the researchers constructed TCRbeta libraries through three rounds of nested PCR with primers (Table S4). Through fastp at Q25 and MiXCR, TCRdb rebuilt clones from the public reads, retaining in-frame beta chains. CDR3 protein sequences are deduplicated, and each keeps its most common genes and DNA. For this sample the table gives 60,000 to 85,000 distinct CDR3 sequences, of which 60% to 75% were detected only once. The top ten constitute roughly 30% of the sample. RNA was extracted from bulk unsorted tissue and checked for quality with a NanoDrop ND-1000 and an Agilent 2100. The sequenced material came from lung tumor tissue. The receptors come from a man aged 60-69 years with non-small cell lung cancer.

On this clonotype itself: The germline gene is not matched at one end of the junction; a read error may be the cause. The chain carries TRBV20-1 and TRBJ2-1, with 8 bases lining up with TRBD2. The CDR3 has 15 amino acids. The V gene's germline CDR1 is DFQATT and CDR2 SNEGSKA (reference sequence). In nucleotides, the CDR3 is TGCAGTGCTATGGTTAGCGGGAATGGTTACATTGAGCAGTTCTTC. Residues: CSAMVSGNGYIEQFF.

This clonotype has more than one count but fewer than ten. This chain links TRBV24-1 with TRBJ2-3; no clear D. CDR3 length: 15 amino acids. Between the trimmed V and J ends, which lost 0 bases and 0 bases, there was a span of 6 bases. The germline gives CDR1 KGHDR, CDR2 SFDVKD. CDR3 in DNA: TGTGCCACCAGTGATTTGACGGTTAGCACAGATACGCAGTATTTT. This encodes CATSDLTVSTDTQYF.

The J gene is TRBJ1-5, the V gene TRBV20-1; D not certain. V was clipped by 3 bases and J by 11 bases, with 11 bases between them. This CDR3 has 11 residues. CDR1 and CDR2 from the germline V gene are DFQATT and SNEGSKA (reference sequence). Here the CDR3 reads CSASVDSAQHF. The CDR3 bases are TGCAGTGCTAGTGTGGACTCGGCCCAGCATTTT.

As regards this clonotype: The junction does not match germline at one end; this may be a read error. This sequence joins TRBV29-1 and TRBJ2-7; no clear D. From germline, CDR1 is SQVTM and CDR2 ANQGSEA. CDR3 size: 12 residues. The CDR3 nucleotides are TGCAGCGTTGAACAAGAGAACTACGAACAGTACTTC. This codes for CSVEQENYEQYF.

Comment on this clonotype: The junction departs from the called germline gene at one end, perhaps through a read error. The V call is TRBV28, the J call TRBJ1-1; tentative D call: TRBD1 (6 bases). CDR1 and CDR2 from the germline V gene are MDHEN and SYDVKM. This CDR3 spans 16 amino acids. Here the CDR3 reads CAGSFHEGHANNEAFF. In DNA form, the CDR3 reads TGTGCCGGCAGTTTCCACGAGGGACACGCGAACAATGAAGCTTTCTTT.

Regarding this clonotype: The junction departs from germline at one end; a sequencing error may be responsible. The chain carries TRBV6-6 and TRBJ2-3, with D perhaps TRBD1 (5 bases). This CDR3 contains 12 residues. Germline assignment: CDR1 MNHNY and CDR2 SVGAGI (reference sequence). CDR3 sequence reads: CATRTQTGTQYF. CDR3 DNA: TGTGCCACCAGGACCCAAACAGGTACGCAGTATTTC.

This clonotype occurred a few times. This rearrangement joins TRBV6-6 to TRBJ1-4; no reliable D call. The germline gives CDR1 MNHNY, CDR2 SVGAGI (reference sequence). This CDR3 contains 17 residues. V was clipped by 8 bases and J by 3 bases, with 22 bases between them. CDR3 in DNA: TGTGCCAGCGGTTTGGGTGGGGAGGGCCTGTCTAATGAAAAACTGTTTTTT. Protein product: CASGLGGEGLSNEKLFF.

About this clonotype: The CDR3 ends on some other residue instead of the conserved phenylalanine or tryptophan, so this is likely a read error. The chain uses TRBV6-1 and TRBJ2-1; 9 nucleotides align to TRBD2. This CDR3 contains 14 residues. The germline V gene has CDR1 MNHNS and CDR2 SASEGT. J was trimmed by 9 bases and V by 10 bases; bases with no gene match: 13. CDR3 nucleotide sequence: TGTGCCATAACCCAGGGCCTAGCGGGACTTGAGCAGTTCTTA. Protein sequence: CAITQGLAGLEQFL.

About this clonotype itself: The CDR3 does not close with the conserved phenylalanine or tryptophan, likely indicating a read error. The chain has TRBV20-1 and TRBJ2-1; D is possibly TRBD1 (5 bases). The CDR3 consists of 15 residues. The germline V and J ends were trimmed by 0 bases and 4 bases, with 13 bases remaining between them. Germline V gives CDR1 DFQATT, CDR2 SNEGSKA (reference sequence). This CDR3 is CSARDLLGQYNEQFL. In nucleotides, the CDR3 is TGCAGTGCTAGAGATCTTTTGGGGCAGTACAATGAGCAGTTCCTC.

On this clonotype: The junction departs from germline at one end; a sequencing error may be responsible. The chain uses TRBV28 and TRBJ1-2; a possible D gene is TRBD1 (5 bases). This CDR3 contains 11 residues. The germline gives CDR1 MDHEN, CDR2 SYDVKM. DNA of the CDR3: TGTACCACCCCGGACACCTATGGTTACACCTTC. This gives the protein CTTPDTYGYTF.

Remarks on this clonotype: Likely a read error: the CDR3 ends without its conserved phenylalanine or tryptophan. This chain connects TRBV11-3 to TRBJ2-2, with D possibly being TRBD1 or TRBD2 (5 bases each). The germline CDR1 and CDR2 sequences are SGHNT and YENEEA. This CDR3 has 14 amino acids. The CDR3 DNA reads as TGTGCCAGTAGCTTAGATGCCGATACCGGGGACCTGTTTTTA. Residues: CASSLDADTGDLFL.

CDR3 in DNA: TGCAGTGCTAGGTATCCAGGACTAGCGGTAGTGCATACGCAGTATTTT. Its protein is CSARYPGLAVVHTQYF. The rearrangement links TRBV20-1 to TRBJ2-3; 10 bases agree with TRBD2. The V and J ends lost 3 bases and 7 bases, in that order; junction bases with no gene match: 13. The CDR3 is made up of 16 amino acids. Germline loops: CDR1 DFQATT, CDR2 SNEGSKA (reference sequence).

Regarding this clonotype: At one boundary the junction diverges from the germline segment, which might be a read error. This rearrangement joins TRBV11-1 to TRBJ2-2; 7 nucleotides line up with TRBD1. CDR3 length: 14 amino acids. The germline V gene has CDR1 SGHAT and CDR2 FQDESV (reference sequence). The CDR3 sequence: CASISRQGPGELYF. In DNA, the CDR3 is TGTGCCAGCATCTCCCGACAGGGCCCCGGGGAGCTGTATTTT.

As for this clonotype: One end of the junction does not line up with germline, which may come from a read error. The J gene is TRBJ1-5, the V gene TRBV20-1; D is unresolved. Per the germline V gene, CDR1 is DFQATT and CDR2 is SNEGSKA (reference sequence). This CDR3 has 13 residues. CDR3 in amino acids: CNADQSSNQPQHF. The CDR3 nucleotides are TGCAATGCTGACCAATCTAGTAATCAGCCCCAGCATTTT.

Worth noting for this clonotype: The conserved phenylalanine or tryptophan is not found at the CDR3 terminus, so this likely reflects a read error. The chain links TRBV20-1 to TRBJ2-1; TRBD2 matches at 8 bases. This CDR3 region has 16 residues. Germline CDR1 DFQATT, CDR2 SNEGSKA (reference sequence). CDR3 residues: CSARPLREVTYNKQFL. The DNA for the CDR3 is TGCAGTGCTAGACCCCTGCGGGAGGTTACCTACAATAAGCAGTTCCTT.

As for this clonotype: A junction end diverges from the germline sequence, so it may reflect a read error. CDR3 nucleotide sequence: TGTACCAGCAGCTTAGAGGGAAATCCTGAAGCTTTCTTT. Its translation: CTSSLEGNPEAFF. V is TRBV13 and J is TRBJ1-1; D ambiguous. The germline V gene has CDR1 PRHDT and CDR2 FYEKMQ (reference sequence). This CDR3 is built from 13 residues.

This clonotype was counted between two and nine times. The junction does not match germline at one end; this may be a read error. The V and J genes are TRBV11-3 and TRBJ2-1; D unresolved. CDR1 is SGHNT, CDR2 YENEEA, per germline. This CDR3 spans 15 amino acids. The CDR3 DNA reads as TGTGCCAGCAGCTTAGGGCCGTCCCGTGGCAATGAGGAGTTCTTC. Amino acid sequence: CASSLGPSRGNEEFF.

In regard to this clonotype: An end of the junction does not agree with germline; a read error may underlie this. The chain links TRBV6-6 to TRBJ1-1; D gene unclear. Germline V lookup: CDR1 MNHNY, CDR2 SVGAGI (reference sequence). The CDR3 is 16 amino acids. CDR3 nucleotides: TGTGCCAGCAGTTATGGCCCCACAAGGGAGAACACTGAAGTTATCTTT. This codes for CASSYGPTRENTEVIF.

About this clonotype itself: A clone one base away is much larger, so this may be a read error. The missing conserved phenylalanine or tryptophan at the end of this CDR3 makes a read error likely. No DNA is shown, since the ends of the CDR3 on it are uncertain; the CDR3 is the one TCRdb lists. This rearrangement joins TRBV20-1 to TRBJ2-5; the table's D call of TRBD1 was not tested on the DNA. The CDR3 is 12 amino acids in total, end residues counted. Germline CDR1 reads DFQATT; CDR2 reads SNEGSKA (reference sequence). This CDR3 reads CSASWGRETRYL.